Detailed here is one TCR beta chain. Its specific antigen is unknown. Within one base of it there is no much larger clone, and no base qualities were kept. Whole blood was collected in K2EDTA tubes by collaborating institutions according to the institutions' own protocols. For TCRbeta analysis, collaborator samples were shipped as frozen whole blood, as isolated PBMCs, or as DNA extracted from either sample type. The source of the sample is a study of blood T cell repertoires in COVID-19 (dated by TCRdb to the early 2020s). About the investigation overall: Samples from collaborators originated in the United States, Italy and Spain and spanned both the acute and convalescent phases of COVID-19. The material from the prospective study consisted of cDNA or gDNA derived from T cells, B-cell-depleted T cells, or PBMCs. Subjects who had been exposed to COVID-19, were actively infected with it, or had recovered from it provided the deeply sampled blood TCRbeta repertoires that made up the dataset. The repertoires were made available in a free public database intended to serve as a resource for research on the immune response to SARS-CoV-2. Samples came from the ongoing ImmuneRACE study (first 160 participants) plus 1,254 subjects from 6 global collaborators. A de-identified subject ID, COVID-19 status, age in years and sex were almost always included in the sample metadata. Where HLA class I and class II types were available, the types were taken from metadata supplied by the sample provider, not from assay-based typing. Results the study describes overall, beyond this receptor: The amount of clinical and demographic metadata varied by source and participant and was provided uncurated.

Measured from the cysteine to the phenylalanine, the CDR3 is 15 residues long. The kept DNA is CDR3 alone, 45 bases in frame from the first base. The V and J ends are trimmed by 5 bases and 6 bases, leaving 19 bases between them. The germline V gene supplies CDR1 MNHEY and CDR2 SVGAGI. TCRbeta CDR3 regions were amplified from genomic DNA using the immunoSEQ Assay, a bias-controlled multiplex PCR. Per the source publication's procedure: The number of nucleated cells in each sample was estimated by amplification of reference gene primers within the assay. Sequence reads were collapsed and filtered to measure the absolute abundance of every unique TCRbeta CDR3 rearrangement. For each sample, productive Simpson clonality was calculated as the square root of Simpson's diversity index over productive rearrangements. Not all clones reach the TCRdb copy of this immuneACCESS table, which keeps in-frame sequences only. Checked studies attribute under half of the gap to unresolved V genes and leave the rest unexplained. The V and J calls and clone size come from that table; D and trimming were worked out from the DNA. This sample lists approximately 110,000 clones; more than 80% were detected once. Jointly, the top ten make up approximately 31% of the sample.

This chain is built from TRBV6-5 and TRBJ1-1; possibly the D gene is TRBD1, per 6 matching bases. Sequencing was performed on peripheral blood. The TCR was taken from a woman aged 80 or over with acute or convalescent COVID-19. The CDR3 here reads CASSPQGLYEAEAFF. The nucleotide sequence reads as follows: TGTGCCAGCAGTCCACAGGGATTGTACGAGGCTGAAGCTTTCTTT.